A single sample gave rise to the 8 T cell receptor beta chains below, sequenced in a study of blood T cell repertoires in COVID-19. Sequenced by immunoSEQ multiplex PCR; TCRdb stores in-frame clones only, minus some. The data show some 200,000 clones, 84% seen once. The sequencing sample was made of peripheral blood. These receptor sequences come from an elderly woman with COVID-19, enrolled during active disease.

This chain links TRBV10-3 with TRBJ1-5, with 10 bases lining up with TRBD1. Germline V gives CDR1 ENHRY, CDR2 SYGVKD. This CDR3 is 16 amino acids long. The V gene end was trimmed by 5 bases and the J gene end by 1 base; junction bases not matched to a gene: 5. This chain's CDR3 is CAISTKGQGSNQPQHF. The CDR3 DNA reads TGTGCCATCAGTACCAAGGGACAGGGGAGCAATCAGCCCCAGCATTTT.

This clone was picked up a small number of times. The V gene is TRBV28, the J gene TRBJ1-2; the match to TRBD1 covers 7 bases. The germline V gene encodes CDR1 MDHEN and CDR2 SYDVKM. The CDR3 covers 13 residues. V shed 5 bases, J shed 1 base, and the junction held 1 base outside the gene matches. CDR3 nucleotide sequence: TGTGCCAGCAGTGGGGACAGTAACTATGGCTACACCTTC. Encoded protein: CASSGDSNYGYTF.

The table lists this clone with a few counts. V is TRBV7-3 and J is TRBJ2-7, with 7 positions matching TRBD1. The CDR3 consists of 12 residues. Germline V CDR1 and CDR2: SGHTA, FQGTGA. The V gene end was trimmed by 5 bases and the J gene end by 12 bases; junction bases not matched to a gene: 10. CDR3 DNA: TGTGCCAGCAGCCAGACAGGGCGCCCGTTGTACTTC. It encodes CASSQTGRPLYF.

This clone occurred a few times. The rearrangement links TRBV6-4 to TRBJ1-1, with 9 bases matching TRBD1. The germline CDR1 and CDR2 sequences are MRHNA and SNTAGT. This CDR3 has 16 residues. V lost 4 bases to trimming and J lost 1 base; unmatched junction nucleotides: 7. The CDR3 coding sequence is TGTGCCAGCAGTGCCAAGGGACAGGGTGCGAACACTGAAGCTTTCTTT. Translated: CASSAKGQGANTEAFF.

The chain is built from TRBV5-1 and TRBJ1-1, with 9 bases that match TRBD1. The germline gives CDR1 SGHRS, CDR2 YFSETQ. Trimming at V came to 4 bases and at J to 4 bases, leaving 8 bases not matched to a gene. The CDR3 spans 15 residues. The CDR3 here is CASSMPTGGTTEAFF. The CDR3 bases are TGCGCCAGCAGCATGCCGACAGGGGGTACCACTGAAGCTTTCTTT.

DNA of the CDR3: TGCGCCAGCAGTCAGATCGACAGGTGTGGGTACGAGCAGTACTTC. The encoded protein is CASSQIDRCGYEQYF. The chain uses TRBV23-1 and TRBJ2-7, with a weak D call TRBD1 (6 bases). TRBV23-1 is assigned to the ORF class and has an uncertain function. The CDR3 totals 15 residues. The V end lost 3 bases, the J end lost 4 bases, and 16 bases lay between the germline ends.

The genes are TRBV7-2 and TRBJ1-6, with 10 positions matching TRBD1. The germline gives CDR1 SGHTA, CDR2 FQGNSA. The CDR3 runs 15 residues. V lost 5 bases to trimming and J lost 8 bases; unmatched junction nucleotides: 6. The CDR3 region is CASSARTGGDSPLHF. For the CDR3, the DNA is TGTGCCAGCAGCGCTCGGACAGGGGGAGATTCACCCCTCCACTTT. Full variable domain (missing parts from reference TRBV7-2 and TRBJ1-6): GAGVSQSPSNKVTEKGKDVELRCDPISGHTALYWYRQSLGQGLEFLIYFQGNSAPDKSGLPSDRFSAERTGGSVSTLTIQRTQQEDSAVYLCASSARTGGDSPLHFGNGTRLTVT.

CDR3 loop: CASSLVGGKNTEAFF. CDR3 nucleotides: TGTGCCAGCAGCTTAGTGGGGGGGAAGAACACTGAAGCTTTCTTT. V usage is TRBV7-2 and J usage is TRBJ1-1; tentatively, D is TRBD1 (5 bases). V lost 1 base and J lost 1, with 10 bases in between. This CDR3 spans 15 amino acids. Per the germline V gene, CDR1 is SGHTA and CDR2 is FQGNSA.